These 31 T cell receptor beta chains originate from one sample sequenced in a study of blood T cell repertoires in COVID-19. Clones were read by immunoSEQ multiplex PCR, and TCRdb kept only the in-frame ones, dropping some. The sample records hundreds of thousands of clones, 85% to 90% being singletons. Sequencing was done on a sample of PBMCs or T cells enriched from blood (not recorded which). Source of these receptors: a man aged 35-49 years who had recovered from COVID-19.

The chain carries TRBV5-1 and TRBJ2-7; no clear D. Germline-derived CDR1 and CDR2 are SGHRS and YFSETQ. The CDR3 is made up of 12 amino acids. Trimming shortened V by 3 bases and J by 1 base, and 5 bases separated the two germline ends. In DNA form, the CDR3 reads TGCGCCAGCAGCTCCGGGTCCTACGAGCAGTACTTC. Translation: CASSSGSYEQYF.

This clone has just a few counts. The chain links TRBV12-3 or TRBV12-4 to TRBJ1-6; D is uncertain. The CDR3 contains 13 residues. Trimming pared 5 bases from V and 8 bases from J, leaving 10 bases between. This CDR3 reads CASSPIEDSPLHF. Written as DNA, the CDR3 is TGTGCCAGCAGTCCGATAGAGGATTCACCCCTCCACTTT.

The V and J genes are TRBV7-6 and TRBJ1-3; D is unclear. This CDR3 is built from 16 residues. CDR1 SGHVS and CDR2 FNYEAQ come from the germline V gene. V was shortened by 5 bases and J by 0 bases, with 14 bases between the two germline ends. The CDR3 sequence is CASSPEAAVSGNTIYF. The CDR3 DNA reads TGTGCCAGCAGCCCCGAGGCGGCGGTCTCTGGAAACACCATATATTTT.

In nucleotides, the CDR3 is TGTGCCAGCCGGGACAGGGGTTTTCCAAATCAGCCCCAGCATTTT. Residues: CASRDRGFPNQPQHF. V usage is TRBV6-5 and J usage is TRBJ1-5; 10 bases align to TRBD1. The CDR3 runs 15 residues. Germline V gives CDR1 MNHEY, CDR2 SVGAGI. V gave up 8 bases and J gave up 4 bases; unmatched junction bases: 8.

The V and J genes are TRBV24-1 and TRBJ2-2; 14 nucleotides align to TRBD2. CDR1 is KGHDR and CDR2 is SFDVKD in the germline V gene. The J segment lost 1 base and the V segment lost 4 bases, leaving 7 bases of the junction unmatched. The CDR3 spans 19 residues. The CDR3 DNA sequence: TGTGCCACCAGTGACCCCGCCGGACTAGCGGGAGGGAACACCGGGGAGCTGTTTTTT. Translated, it gives CATSDPAGLAGGNTGELFF.

The chain joins TRBV28 to TRBJ1-4, with 7 positions matching TRBD1. The CDR3 spans 14 residues. Trimming at V came to 6 bases and at J to 8 bases, leaving 9 bases not matched to a gene. Germline CDR1 reads MDHEN; CDR2 reads SYDVKM. In DNA form, the CDR3 reads TGTGCCAGCAGCCCAAGGGGGCGCGGGGAAAAACTGTTTTTT. This gives the protein CASSPRGRGEKLFF.

V usage is TRBV19 and J usage is TRBJ1-2; a possible D gene is TRBD1 (5 bases). This CDR3 spans 16 amino acids. Germline CDR1 is LNHDA and CDR2 is SQIVND (reference sequence). The germline V and J ends were trimmed by 3 bases and 3 bases, with 17 bases remaining between them. CDR3 coding DNA: TGTGCCAGTAGTATTGGCGGGGCGAGGAGTGACTATGGCTACACCTTC. Residues: CASSIGGARSDYGYTF.

The gene calls are TRBV12-3 or TRBV12-4 and TRBJ1-6; D gene unclear. Trimming shortened V by 2 bases and J by 10 bases, and 9 bases separated the two germline ends. The CDR3 runs to 13 residues. The CDR3 nucleotides read TGTGCCAGCAGTTTAATGGGCCTGTCACCCCTCCACTTT. Amino acid sequence: CASSLMGLSPLHF.

The chain combines TRBV4-2 with TRBJ1-5; D call uncertain. Germline V lookup: CDR1 LGHNA, CDR2 YNFKEQ. The CDR3 covers 16 residues. V lost 0 bases and J lost 2, with 11 bases in between. This CDR3 reads CASSQDWASGNQPQHF. In nucleotides, the CDR3 is TGTGCCAGCAGCCAAGATTGGGCGTCAGGCAATCAGCCCCAGCATTTT.

The gene calls are TRBV18 and TRBJ1-2; 8 positions match TRBD1. The CDR3 contains 16 residues. CDR1 is KGHSH and CDR2 is LQKENI in the germline V gene. The junction had 4 bases not matched to a gene; V was cut back by 1 base and J by 0 bases. CDR3 bases: TGTGCCAGCTCACCACTCGCGACAGGGGCTAACTATGGCTACACCTTC. As protein: CASSPLATGANYGYTF.

The chain is built from TRBV9 and TRBJ2-7; D might be TRBD1 (6 bases). CDR1 and CDR2 (germline): SGDLS, YYNGEE. The CDR3 is made up of 14 amino acids. The ends were cut back, 3 bases at V and 0 bases at J, with 10 bases in the middle. The CDR3 DNA reads TGTGCCAGCAGCGCATGGGACAACTCCTACGAGCAGTACTTC. This sequence encodes CASSAWDNSYEQYF.

The V gene is TRBV28, the J gene TRBJ1-1; D unresolved. The V end was cut by 10 bases, the J end by 0 bases, with 12 bases between. The CDR3 consists of 13 residues. Germline V gene sequence: CDR1 MDHEN, CDR2 SYDVKM. The CDR3 sequence is CATAVRMNTEAFF. CDR3 in DNA: TGTGCCACCGCCGTCAGGATGAACACTGAAGCTTTCTTT.

This chain links TRBV11-2 with TRBJ2-7; weak D call: TRBD2 (5 bases). V lost 4 bases to trimming and J lost 4 bases, with 14 bases between them. This CDR3 has 14 amino acids. CDR1 is SGHAT and CDR2 is FQNNGV in the germline V gene. As DNA, the CDR3 is TGTGCCAGCAGCTCCCCTCGTCGGGGTTACGAGCAGTACTTC. Protein sequence: CASSSPRRGYEQYF. The full variable domain, in which reference TRBV11-2 and TRBJ2-7 provide the parts outside the CDR3, is EAGVAQSPRYKIIEKRQSVAFWCNPISGHATLYWYQQILGQGPKLLIQFQNNGVVDDSQLPKDRFSAERLKGVDSTLKIQPAKLEDSAVYLCASSSPRRGYEQYFGPGTRLTVT.

The rearrangement links TRBV5-4 to TRBJ1-1, with a possible D match to TRBD1 (6 bases). In germline, CDR1 is SGHNT, CDR2 YYREEE (reference sequence). This CDR3 is 17 amino acids long. V was cut by 0 bases and J by 5 bases, with 20 bases left in between. The CDR3 nucleotides read TGTGCCAGCAGCTTGGATCTCAGGGGCCACTGGGAAACTGAAGCTTTCTTT. As protein: CASSLDLRGHWETEAFF.

This chain uses TRBV2 with TRBJ2-1; D is undetermined. V was clipped by 2 bases and J by 6 bases, with 8 bases between them. The CDR3 has 13 residues. CDR1 SNHLY and CDR2 FYNNEI come from the germline V gene. This CDR3 reads CASSEPRVNEQFF. The DNA for the CDR3 is TGTGCCAGCAGTGAACCCCGTGTCAATGAGCAGTTCTTC.

This sequence joins TRBV2 and TRBJ1-6; 7 bases line up with TRBD1. J gave up 4 bases and V 4 bases, and 4 bases lay outside the gene matches. The germline V gene has CDR1 SNHLY and CDR2 FYNNEI. The CDR3 has 15 residues. This CDR3 reads CASSGQGDYNSPLHF. CDR3 bases: TGTGCCAGCAGTGGACAGGGTGATTATAATTCACCCCTCCACTTT.

V and J are TRBV5-1 and TRBJ2-7; D is perhaps TRBD1 (7 bases). Germline V CDR1 and CDR2: SGHRS, YFSETQ. CDR3 length: 14 amino acids. Between the trimmed V and J ends, which lost 3 bases and 2 bases, there was a span of 12 bases. This CDR3 reads CASSSRGVPYEQYF. The CDR3 coding sequence is TGCGCCAGCAGCTCCAGGGGGGTCCCCTACGAGCAGTACTTC.

The chain is built from TRBV5-1 and TRBJ1-6, with a possible D match to TRBD1 (5 bases). From germline, CDR1 is SGHRS and CDR2 YFSETQ. The ends were cut back, 3 bases at V and 6 bases at J, with 22 bases in the middle. The CDR3 has 18 residues. In DNA form, the CDR3 reads TGCGCCAGCAGCTCTTACGGGGGATCGAACTACCCTAATTCACCCCTCCACTTT. This encodes CASSSYGGSNYPNSPLHF.

The chain couples TRBV4-2 to TRBJ2-1; TRBD2 aligns across 9 bases. Per the germline V gene, CDR1 is LGHNA and CDR2 is YNFKEQ. Trimming removed 0 bases from V and 0 bases from J; junction bases left unmatched: 6. The CDR3 runs to 18 residues. The CDR3 loop is CASSQDQSGGSSYNEQFF. In DNA form, the CDR3 reads TGTGCCAGCAGCCAAGATCAAAGCGGGGGGAGCTCCTACAATGAGCAGTTCTTC.

V and J are TRBV10-3 and TRBJ1-4; maybe TRBD1 (6 bases). Germline V gene data show CDR1 as ENHRY and CDR2 as SYGVKD. The CDR3 has 14 residues. Trimming pared 4 bases from V and 7 bases from J, leaving 13 bases between. The CDR3 coding sequence is TGTGCCATCAGTGGAACAGGGTCGGCTGAAAAACTGTTTTTT. Its protein is CAISGTGSAEKLFF.

The chain combines TRBV15 with TRBJ2-3; 9 bases are a match to TRBD1. In germline, CDR1 is LNHNV, CDR2 YYDKDF (reference sequence). The CDR3 contains 15 residues. The J segment lost 4 bases and the V segment lost 3 bases, leaving 5 bases of the junction unmatched. The CDR3 DNA follows: TGTGCCACCAGCAGGGGGACAGGGCTTGCAGATACGCAGTATTTT. Protein product: CATSRGTGLADTQYF.

The genes are TRBV5-6 and TRBJ2-2; D might be TRBD2 (6 bases). The CDR3 contains 15 residues. The germline V gene encodes CDR1 SGHDT and CDR2 YYEEEE. V was cut by 1 base and J by 3 bases, with 10 bases left in between. The CDR3 loop is CASSLWRGDTGELFF. As DNA, the CDR3 is TGTGCCAGCAGCTTGTGGAGGGGCGACACCGGGGAGCTGTTTTTT.

The chain is built from TRBV3-1 (or the pseudogene TRBV3-2) and TRBJ2-2; 7 nucleotides line up with TRBD1. The germline V gene encodes CDR1 LGHDT and CDR2 YNNKEL (reference sequence). With 8 bases clipped from V and 7 bases from J, the junction kept 10 bases outside the gene matches. CDR3 length equals 14 residues. DNA for the CDR3: TGTGCCAGCGTCATGGCAGGGGGTATCGGGGAGCTGTTTTTT. Amino acids: CASVMAGGIGELFF.

CDR3 sequence reads: CASSLGAGGYNQPQHF. The CDR3 coding sequence is TGTGCCAGCAGTTTAGGGGCAGGGGGATACAATCAGCCCCAGCATTTT. The chain is built from TRBV28 and TRBJ1-5; TRBD1 matches 7 bases. Germline-derived CDR1 and CDR2 are MDHEN and SYDVKM. V dropped 2 bases and J dropped 3; count of bases not matched to a gene: 7. The CDR3 is 16 amino acids.

J is TRBJ2-1 and V is TRBV7-8; TRBD2 matches at 11 bases. The CDR3 runs to 16 residues. Unmatched junction bases numbered 9, after V lost 3 bases and J lost 8 bases. Per germline, CDR1 SGHVS and CDR2 FQNEAQ. CDR3 in amino acids: CASSFTSGGGWDEQFF. For the CDR3, the DNA is TGTGCCAGCAGCTTCACTAGCGGGGGCGGATGGGATGAGCAGTTCTTC.

With respect to this clone: Additional DNA sequences in this sample encode the identical CDR3. This sequence joins TRBV7-2 and TRBJ2-7; D is uncertain. CDR1 is SGHTA and CDR2 is FQGNSA in the germline V gene. V gave up 5 bases and J gave up 0 bases, with 5 bases separating them. The length of the CDR3 is 12 residues. CDR3 coding DNA: TGTGCCAGCAGCCCCAGCTCCTACGAGCAGTACTTC. It codes for CASSPSSYEQYF.

The chain has TRBV6-5 and TRBJ2-3, with D unresolved. There are 12 residues in the CDR3. Looked up from germline, CDR1 is MNHEY and CDR2 is SVGAGI. V dropped 7 bases and J dropped 4 bases, with 9 bases sitting between them. CDR3 protein: CASTSVADTQYF. The DNA for the CDR3 is TGTGCCAGCACATCGGTCGCAGATACGCAGTATTTT.

This clone was counted once. The rearrangement joins TRBV28 to TRBJ2-3, with TRBD2 matching over 10 bases. The CDR3 sequence is 15 residues long. V was pared by 6 bases and J by 4 bases, with 7 bases of the junction left unmatched. Germline CDR1 is MDHEN and CDR2 is SYDVKM. Here the CDR3 DNA reads TGTGCCAGCAGCTCAAGCGGGGGGGGCGCAGATACGCAGTATTTT. Amino acids: CASSSSGGGADTQYF. Supplemented by reference TRBV28 and TRBJ2-3, the full variable domain reads DVKVTQSSRYLVKRTGEKVFLECVQDMDHENMFWYRQDPGLGLRLIYFSYDVKMKEKGDIPEGYSVSREKKERFSLILESASTNQTSMYLCASSSSGGGADTQYFGPGTRLTVL.

CDR3 coding DNA: TGTGCCAGCAGTTCACCCGGGACTAGCGGGAGGCAGACCCAGTACTTC. This gives the protein CASSSPGTSGRQTQYF. The V call is TRBV28, the J call TRBJ2-5; TRBD2 aligns across 15 bases. The CDR3 is made up of 16 amino acids. After removal of 4 bases from V and 6 bases from J, the junction contained 6 bases not matched to a gene. The germline V gene encodes CDR1 MDHEN and CDR2 SYDVKM. The whole variable domain, remainder taken from reference TRBV28 and TRBJ2-5, is DVKVTQSSRYLVKRTGEKVFLECVQDMDHENMFWYRQDPGLGLRLIYFSYDVKMKEKGDIPEGYSVSREKKERFSLILESASTNQTSMYLCASSSPGTSGRQTQYFGPGTRLLVL.

The chain has TRBV19 and TRBJ2-5; D ambiguous. The CDR3 covers 15 residues. The germline V gene encodes CDR1 LNHDA and CDR2 SQIVND (reference sequence). With 1 base removed from V and 2 bases from J, the gap between germline ends came to 11 bases. The CDR3 protein is CASSIVFVRQETQYF. The CDR3 DNA is TGTGCCAGTAGTATAGTTTTTGTCAGACAAGAGACCCAGTACTTC.

Note on this clone: The CDR3 does not end in the conserved phenylalanine or tryptophan, so this is likely a read error. The limits of the CDR3 on the DNA are not certain, so only TCRdb's listed CDR3 is given. The J gene is TRBJ2-7, the V gene TRBV30; TRBD2 is taken as the D call from the table, unchecked against the DNA. The CDR3 has 11 amino acids, counting both end residues. The germline gives CDR1 GTSNPN, CDR2 SVGIG (reference sequence). This CDR3 reads CAWVGPPGTRL.